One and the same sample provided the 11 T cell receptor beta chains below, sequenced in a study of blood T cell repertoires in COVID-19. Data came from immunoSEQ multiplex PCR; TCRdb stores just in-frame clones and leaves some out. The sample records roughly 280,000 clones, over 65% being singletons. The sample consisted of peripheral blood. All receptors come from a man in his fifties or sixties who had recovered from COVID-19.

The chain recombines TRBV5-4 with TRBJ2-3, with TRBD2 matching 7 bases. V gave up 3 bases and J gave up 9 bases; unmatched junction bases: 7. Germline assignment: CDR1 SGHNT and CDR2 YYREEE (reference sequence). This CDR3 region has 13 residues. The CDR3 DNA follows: TGTGCCAGCAGCTCAGCGGGACCTGGCACGCAGTATTTT. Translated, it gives CASSSAGPGTQYF.

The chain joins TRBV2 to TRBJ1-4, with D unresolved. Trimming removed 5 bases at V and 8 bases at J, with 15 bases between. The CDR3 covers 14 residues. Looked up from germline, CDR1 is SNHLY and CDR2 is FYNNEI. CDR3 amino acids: CASSRTEVMEKLFF. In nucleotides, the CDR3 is TGTGCCAGCAGTCGGACGGAGGTAATGGAAAAACTGTTTTTT.

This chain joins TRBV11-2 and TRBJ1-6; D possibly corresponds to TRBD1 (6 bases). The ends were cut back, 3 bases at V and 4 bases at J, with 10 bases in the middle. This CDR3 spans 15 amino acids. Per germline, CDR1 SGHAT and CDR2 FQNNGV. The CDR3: CASSFGQNYNSPLHF. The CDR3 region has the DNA TGTGCCAGCAGCTTTGGACAGAATTATAATTCACCCCTCCACTTT.

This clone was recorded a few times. The CDR3 sequence: CAISESRTSGVDEQYF. CDR3 DNA: TGTGCCATCAGTGAGTCCCGGACTAGCGGGGTCGACGAGCAGTACTTC. This rearrangement joins TRBV10-3 to TRBJ2-7, with 12 bases matching TRBD2. This CDR3 spans 16 amino acids. Germline V gene lookup returns CDR1 ENHRY and CDR2 SYGVKD. The ends lost 0 bases at V and 5 bases at J; junction bases unmatched: 5.

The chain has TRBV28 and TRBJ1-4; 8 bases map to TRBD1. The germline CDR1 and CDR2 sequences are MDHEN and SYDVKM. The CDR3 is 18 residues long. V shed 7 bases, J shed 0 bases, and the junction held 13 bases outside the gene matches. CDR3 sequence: CASNPWTGKRATNEKLFF. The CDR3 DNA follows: TGTGCCAGCAATCCTTGGACAGGGAAGAGGGCAACTAATGAAAAACTGTTTTTT.

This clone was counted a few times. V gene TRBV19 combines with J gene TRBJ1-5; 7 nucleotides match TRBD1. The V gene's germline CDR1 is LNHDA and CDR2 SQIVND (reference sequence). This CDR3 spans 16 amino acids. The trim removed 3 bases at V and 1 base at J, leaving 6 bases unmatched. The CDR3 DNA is TGTGCCAGTAGTATCGACAGGGCGAGGAGCAATCAGCCCCAGCATTTT. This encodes CASSIDRARSNQPQHF.

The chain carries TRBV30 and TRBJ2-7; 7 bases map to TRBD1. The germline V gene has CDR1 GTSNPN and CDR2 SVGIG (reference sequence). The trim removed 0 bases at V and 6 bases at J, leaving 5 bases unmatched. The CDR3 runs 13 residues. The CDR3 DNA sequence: TGTGCCTGGAGTGTAACAGGGGTGGGCGAGCAGTACTTC. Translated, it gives CAWSVTGVGEQYF.

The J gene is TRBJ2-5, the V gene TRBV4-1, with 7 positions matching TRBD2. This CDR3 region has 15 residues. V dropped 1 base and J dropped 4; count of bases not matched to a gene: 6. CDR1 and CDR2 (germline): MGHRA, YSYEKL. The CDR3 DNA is TGCGCCAGCAGCCAAGCTCGACGCGGGGGAGAGACCCAGTACTTC. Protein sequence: CASSQARRGGETQYF.

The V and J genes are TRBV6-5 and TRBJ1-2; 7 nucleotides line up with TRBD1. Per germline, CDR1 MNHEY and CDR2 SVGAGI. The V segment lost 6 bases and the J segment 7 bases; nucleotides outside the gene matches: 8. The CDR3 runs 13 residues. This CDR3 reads CASSPGQVLGYTF. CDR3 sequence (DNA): TGTGCCAGCAGCCCCGGACAGGTACTTGGCTACACCTTC.

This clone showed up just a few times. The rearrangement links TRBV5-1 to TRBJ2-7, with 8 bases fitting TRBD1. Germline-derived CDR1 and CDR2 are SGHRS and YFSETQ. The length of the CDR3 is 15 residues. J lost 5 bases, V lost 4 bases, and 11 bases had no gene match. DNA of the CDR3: TGCGCCAGCAGCCCTAACTTAGGACAGGGCCACGAGCAGTACTTC. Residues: CASSPNLGQGHEQYF.

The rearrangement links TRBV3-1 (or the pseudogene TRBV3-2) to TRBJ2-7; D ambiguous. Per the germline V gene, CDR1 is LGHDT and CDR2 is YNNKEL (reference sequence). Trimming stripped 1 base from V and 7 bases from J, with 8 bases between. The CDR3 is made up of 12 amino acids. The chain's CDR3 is CASSQAVGEQYF. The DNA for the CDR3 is TGTGCCAGCAGCCAAGCTGTCGGGGAGCAGTACTTC.